This passage covers 25 T cell receptor beta chains from one sample sequenced in a study of blood T cell repertoires in COVID-19. TCRdb's copy holds only in-frame clones and misses some; the assay was immunoSEQ multiplex PCR. The sample records about 300,000 clones, 90% being singletons. Input material: peripheral blood. Receptors originate from a woman aged 25 to 39 with COVID-19, enrolled during active disease.

CDR3 bases: TGCGCCAGCAGCCATAGGGGCCGGCAGTTGAACACTGAAGCTTTCTTT. Residues: CASSHRGRQLNTEAFF. V gene TRBV4-1 combines with J gene TRBJ1-1; D is perhaps TRBD1 (5 bases). V lost 3 bases, J lost 0 bases, and 14 bases lay in between. Germline CDR1 reads MGHRA; CDR2 reads YSYEKL. The CDR3 has 16 residues.

V usage is TRBV6-5 and J usage is TRBJ2-7; possibly TRBD1 for D (6 bases). Germline V CDR1 and CDR2: MNHEY, SVGAGI. With 0 bases removed from V and 2 bases from J, the gap between germline ends came to 11 bases. This CDR3 has 15 residues. The CDR3 here is CASSYSPRGTYEQYF. DNA of the CDR3: TGTGCCAGCAGTTACTCCCCAAGGGGGACCTACGAGCAGTACTTC.

The genes are TRBV5-1 and TRBJ2-5; D is possibly TRBD1 (5 bases). The germline V and J ends were trimmed by 4 bases and 7 bases, with 20 bases remaining between them. The CDR3 runs to 15 residues. Germline-derived CDR1 and CDR2 are SGHRS and YFSETQ. Here the CDR3 DNA reads TGCGCCAGCAGCCCAGGAGTCAGGGCAGGCGGGACCCAGTACTTC. Protein product: CASSPGVRAGGTQYF.

The chain links TRBV15 to TRBJ2-3, with TRBD2 matching over 7 bases. The CDR3 consists of 17 residues. Germline assignment: CDR1 LNHNV and CDR2 YYDKDF (reference sequence). V lost 5 bases and J lost 5; bases outside the gene matches: 16. CDR3 coding DNA: TGTGCCACCAGCCCCCGGAGGGAGGGGTTGGAGGGAGATACGCAGTATTTT. The encoded protein is CATSPRREGLEGDTQYF.

The chain links TRBV7-8 to TRBJ2-5; 13 nucleotides align to TRBD2. The V segment lost 1 base and the J segment 5 bases; nucleotides outside the gene matches: 22. This CDR3 has 22 amino acids. Looked up from germline, CDR1 is SGHVS and CDR2 is FQNEAQ. CDR3 sequence reads: CASSLEGWTSGRTYGGEETQYF. The DNA for the CDR3 is TGTGCCAGCAGCTTAGAAGGGTGGACTAGCGGGAGAACATATGGGGGGGAGGAGACCCAGTACTTC.

The chain couples TRBV21-1 to TRBJ1-4. TRBV21-1 is shown as a pseudogene. This CDR3 spans 17 amino acids. The CDR3 region has the DNA TGTGCCAGCAGCAAAGCAGCCAGGGACTCTACTAATGAAAAACTGTTTTTT. It is translated as CASSKAARDSTNEKLFF.

The V call is TRBV7-8, the J call TRBJ1-2; 7 positions agree with TRBD1. From germline, CDR1 is SGHVS and CDR2 FQNEAQ. CDR3 length: 15 residues. V trimming: 9 bases; J trimming: 2 bases; junction bases outside the gene matches: 12. The CDR3 protein is CASSPSQGVNYGYTF. CDR3 DNA sequence: TGTGCCAGTAGTCCCTCCCAGGGGGTGAACTATGGCTACACCTTC.

The chain links TRBV7-9 to TRBJ1-1, with 10 bases fitting TRBD1. Germline CDR1 is SEHNR and CDR2 is FQNEAQ (reference sequence). V trimming: 8 bases; J trimming: 6 bases; junction bases outside the gene matches: 6. The CDR3 covers 13 residues. The CDR3 DNA sequence: TGTGCCAGCTATCCGGGACAGGGGTCTGAAGCTTTCTTT. It codes for CASYPGQGSEAFF.

This clone was seen just once. The chain uses TRBV6-5 and TRBJ1-2, with D uncertain. Germline values: CDR1 MNHEY, CDR2 SVGAGI. Between the trimmed V and J ends, which lost 6 bases and 6 bases, there was a span of 11 bases. The CDR3 has 12 residues. The CDR3 loop reads CASRSPGDGYTF. CDR3 coding DNA: TGTGCCAGCAGAAGCCCCGGGGATGGCTACACCTTC.

The chain joins TRBV2 to TRBJ2-2; D possibly corresponds to TRBD1 (6 bases). The V end lost 4 bases, the J end lost 4 bases, and 10 bases lay between the germline ends. CDR1 and CDR2 from the germline V gene are SNHLY and FYNNEI. There are 14 residues in the CDR3. Written as DNA, the CDR3 is TGTGCCAGCAGTGTTGTCAGGGGCACCGGGGAGCTGTTTTTT. Protein: CASSVVRGTGELFF. The whole variable domain, filled in from reference TRBV2 and TRBJ2-2, reads EPEVTQTPSHQVTQMGQEVILRCVPISNHLYFYWYRQILGQKVEFLVSFYNNEISEKSEIFDDQFSVERPDGSNFTLKIRSTKLEDSAMYFCASSVVRGTGELFFGEGSRLTVL.

The chain joins TRBV29-1 to TRBJ2-3; 12 bases are shared with TRBD2. Germline assignment: CDR1 SQVTM and CDR2 ANQGSEA. V trimming: 1 base; J trimming: 4 bases; junction bases outside the gene matches: 30. The CDR3 is 24 amino acids. The CDR3 DNA reads TGCAGCGTTGAAGTCATTACAGGGCCAACCTCTAGCGGGAGGGTCAGGAGGACGGCAGATACGCAGTATTTT. Protein sequence: CSVEVITGPTSSGRVRRTADTQYF.

This clone is a singleton in its sample. The genes are TRBV9 and TRBJ1-2, with D possibly TRBD1 on 6 matching bases. The CDR3 spans 16 residues. Germline V gives CDR1 SGDLS, CDR2 YYNGEE. With 3 bases removed from V and 8 bases from J, the gap between germline ends came to 23 bases. The CDR3 region has the DNA TGTGCCAGCAGCGGGCCTTACAGGGCGGGGGCGGTAGGCTACACCTTC. This codes for CASSGPYRAGAVGYTF. Full variable domain (missing parts from reference TRBV9 and TRBJ1-2): DSGVTQTPKHLITATGQRVTLRCSPRSGDLSVYWYQQSLDQGLQFLIQYYNGEERAKGNILERFSAQQFPDLHSELNLSSLELGDSALYFCASSGPYRAGAVGYTFGSGTRLTVV.

The rearrangement joins TRBV28 to TRBJ2-7, with 10 positions matching TRBD2. This CDR3 comprises 17 residues. CDR1 is MDHEN, CDR2 SYDVKM, per germline. V lost 1 base to trimming and J lost 3 bases; unmatched junction nucleotides: 9. The CDR3 sequence: CASSLSLAGERFYEQYF. CDR3 DNA sequence: TGTGCCAGCAGTTTATCCCTAGCGGGAGAAAGGTTCTACGAGCAGTACTTC. Full variable domain (missing parts from reference TRBV28 and TRBJ2-7): DVKVTQSSRYLVKRTGEKVFLECVQDMDHENMFWYRQDPGLGLRLIYFSYDVKMKEKGDIPEGYSVSREKKERFSLILESASTNQTSMYLCASSLSLAGERFYEQYFGPGTRLTVT.

J is TRBJ1-2 and V is TRBV4-2; 8 nucleotides match TRBD1. V shed 2 bases, J shed 8 bases, and the junction held 7 bases outside the gene matches. The CDR3 is 14 amino acids. CDR1 and CDR2 from the germline V gene are LGHNA and YNFKEQ. The CDR3, as DNA: TGTGCCAGCAGCCAAATACAGGGGGGTCAGGGCTACACCTTC. It translates to CASSQIQGGQGYTF.

This chain links TRBV30 with TRBJ2-1, with 7 bases matching TRBD2. The CDR3 extends over 14 amino acids. V lost 2 bases to trimming and J lost 7 bases; unmatched junction nucleotides: 8. Looked up from germline, CDR1 is GTSNPN and CDR2 is SVGIG (reference sequence). CDR3 coding DNA: TGTGCCTGGAGTATGGCCCTGCGGGGGAATGAGCAGTTCTTC. Amino acids: CAWSMALRGNEQFF. Together with reference TRBV30 and TRBJ2-1, the CDR3 gives the full variable domain: SQTIHQWPATLVQPVGSPLSLECTVEGTSNPNLYWYRQAAGRGLQLLFYSVGIGQISSEVPQNLSASRPQDRQFILSSKKLLLSDSGFYLCAWSMALRGNEQFFGPGTRLTVL.

The gene calls are TRBV18 and TRBJ1-2; maybe TRBD1 (5 bases). The CDR3 length is 15 residues. Germline CDR1 KGHSH, CDR2 LQKENI. The V end was cut by 4 bases, the J end by 4 bases, with 16 bases between. CDR3 nucleotides: TGTGCCAGCTCACTCGACGAAAGGGGTACCTATGGCTACACCTTC. Its translation: CASSLDERGTYGYTF.

The J gene is TRBJ2-2, the V gene TRBV5-1; TRBD1 aligns across 7 bases. V lost 3 bases and J lost 3; bases outside the gene matches: 11. Germline lookup yields CDR1 SGHRS and CDR2 YFSETQ. The CDR3 contains 17 residues. CDR3 in amino acids: CASSSPGARGYTGELFF. The CDR3, as DNA: TGCGCCAGCAGCTCCCCCGGGGCCAGGGGGTACACCGGGGAGCTGTTTTTT.

The V and J genes are TRBV28 and TRBJ1-4; 8 nucleotides line up with TRBD1. Germline lookup yields CDR1 MDHEN and CDR2 SYDVKM. After removal of 6 bases from V and 3 bases from J, the junction contained 3 bases not matched to a gene. The CDR3 contains 14 residues. The DNA for the CDR3 is TGTGCCAGCAGCCGGGGACAGGCTAATGAAAAACTGTTTTTT. Protein: CASSRGQANEKLFF.

The chain recombines TRBV18 with TRBJ2-1, with 7 positions matching TRBD2. CDR3 length equals 14 residues. The junction had 10 bases not matched to a gene; V was cut back by 9 bases and J by 5 bases. Germline lookup yields CDR1 KGHSH and CDR2 LQKENI. CDR3 DNA sequence: TGTGCCAGTACCGGGGAGGGCCGGGACAATGAGCAGTTCTTC. It specifies CASTGEGRDNEQFF.

The chain's CDR3 is CASSRMRTGEETQYF. CDR3 DNA sequence: TGTGCCAGCAGCCGGATGAGGACAGGGGAAGAGACCCAGTACTTC. The chain uses TRBV3-1 (or the pseudogene TRBV3-2) and TRBJ2-5, with 9 bases fitting TRBD1. The CDR3 is 15 residues long. The germline gives CDR1 LGHDT, CDR2 YNNKEL (reference sequence). V shed 4 bases, J shed 3 bases, and the junction held 6 bases outside the gene matches.

The J gene is TRBJ2-1, the V gene TRBV24-1; 7 bases are a match to TRBD2. Per germline, CDR1 KGHDR and CDR2 SFDVKD. The CDR3 is 14 amino acids. Trimming cost V 3 bases and J 5 bases; bases outside gene matches: 3. The CDR3 spells CATSDTTSNNEQFF. Written as DNA, the CDR3 is TGTGCCACCAGTGATACGACTAGCAACAATGAGCAGTTCTTC.

This chain connects TRBV3-1 (or the pseudogene TRBV3-2) to TRBJ2-5; D is unclear. V was shortened by 3 bases and J by 1 base, with 9 bases between the two germline ends. Germline CDR1 and CDR2: LGHDT and YNNKEL (reference sequence). CDR3 length: 14 residues. The CDR3 coding sequence is TGTGCCAGCAGCCACCCCCCTGTCCAAGAGACCCAGTACTTC. This sequence encodes CASSHPPVQETQYF.

This sequence joins TRBV5-1 and TRBJ1-4, with D possibly matching TRBD1 (5 bases). Trimming took off 4 bases at V and 2 bases at J, with 9 bases between the two ends. This CDR3 comprises 14 residues. The germline V gene has CDR1 SGHRS and CDR2 YFSETQ. In nucleotides, the CDR3 is TGCGCCAGCAGCGGGGACTCCACTAATGAAAAACTGTTTTTT. Amino acid sequence: CASSGDSTNEKLFF.

This clone was observed a few times. The gene calls are TRBV4-2 and TRBJ2-7; 16 bases fit TRBD2. After removal of 1 base from V and 2 bases from J, the junction contained 8 bases not matched to a gene. In germline, CDR1 is LGHNA, CDR2 YNFKEQ. CDR3 length: 19 amino acids. In DNA, the CDR3 is TGTGCCAGCAGCCAAGGGTTGACCGGGACTAGCGGGAGGGCCTACGAGCAGTACTTC. It yields the protein CASSQGLTGTSGRAYEQYF.

This clone has a handful of counts. The chain carries TRBV12-3 or TRBV12-4 and TRBJ2-7; 9 bases are a match to TRBD1. The V gene end was trimmed by 6 bases and the J gene end by 3 bases; junction bases not matched to a gene: 3. This CDR3 spans 13 amino acids. The CDR3 region has the DNA TGTGCCAGCAGCCCGGGACAGGGCTACGAGCAGTACTTC. This encodes CASSPGQGYEQYF.